The next 3 T cell receptor beta chains were all read from a single sample in a study of T cell responses to AZD1222 COVID-19 vaccine. Profiling relied on immunoSEQ multiplex PCR, and the TCRdb table lists in-frame clones only, not all of them. The table includes more than 150,000 clones, 87% detected once. The material sequenced was peripheral blood, taken on day 0 of MenACWY control vaccination. These receptors came from an adult in good health.

The chain links TRBV7-6 to TRBJ2-7, with D possibly TRBD1 on 6 matching bases. With 6 bases removed from V and 0 bases from J, the gap between germline ends came to 15 bases. Looked up from germline, CDR1 is SGHVS and CDR2 is FNYEAQ. CDR3 size: 15 residues. CDR3 DNA sequence: TGTGCCAGCAGACCATCGACAGGAAGCTCCTACGAGCAGTACTTC. This encodes CASRPSTGSSYEQYF. The complete variable domain, with remaining parts taken from reference TRBV7-6 and TRBJ2-7, reads GAGVSQSPRYKVTKRGQDVALRCDPISGHVSLYWYRQALGQGPEFLTYFNYEAQQDKSGLPNDRFSAERPEGSISTLTIQRTEQRDSAMYRCASRPSTGSSYEQYFGPGTRLTVT.

This clone was observed a few times. This sequence joins TRBV6-2 or TRBV6-3 and TRBJ1-1; 9 nucleotides match TRBD1. This CDR3 has 15 residues. V gave up 0 bases and J gave up 5 bases; unmatched junction bases: 4. CDR1 is MNHEY and CDR2 is SVGEGT in the germline V gene. CDR3 amino acids: CASSYSDRGSTEAFF. The CDR3 DNA sequence: TGTGCCAGCAGTTACTCCGACAGGGGGTCGACTGAAGCTTTCTTT.

This clone came up a few times. This chain uses TRBV5-1 with TRBJ1-1; a possible D gene is TRBD1 (5 bases). Trimming cost V 0 bases and J 3 bases, with 12 bases left between them. The germline V gene encodes CDR1 SGHRS and CDR2 YFSETQ. The CDR3 loop spans 15 amino acids. The CDR3 loop reads CASSLVPEGYTEAFF. DNA for the CDR3: TGCGCCAGCAGCTTGGTTCCGGAGGGGTACACTGAAGCTTTCTTT.